This TCR beta chain was sequenced during a study of OX40 agonist ivuxolimab in advanced cancers. Study-level results: Patients with a partial response at 0.1-3.0 mg/kg had among the lowest clonal expansion. In the 0.1 to 3.0 mg/kg range, CD4+ and CD8+ blood T cells had expanded clonally by week 6. Researchers did not determine the expanded peripheral T cells' antigen specificity.

Per germline, CDR1 MGHRA and CDR2 YSYEKL. V gave up 1 base and J gave up 3 bases; unmatched junction bases: 11. The CDR3 sequence is 17 residues long. Assay: immunoSEQ multiplex PCR; the TCRdb copy retains only in-frame clones and omits some. The sample yields roughly 15,000 clones, roughly 89% seen once. A remark on this clone: What it recognizes is unknown.

V usage is TRBV4-1 and J usage is TRBJ2-5; 7 positions match TRBD1. This sample comprised CD4+ or CD8+ T cells sorted from blood, obtained in a trial of the OX40 agonist ivuxolimab. This receptor was identified in an adult with an advanced solid tumor such as melanoma, head and neck, liver or kidney cancer. The CDR3, as DNA: TGCGCCAGCAGCCAAGGAAATCTAGGGACAGCAAAAGAGACCCAGTACTTC. Amino acids: CASSQGNLGTAKETQYF.